This TCR beta chain derives from a study of CD8+ T cells in alopecia areata. Overall study context: The study gave treated patients oral tofacitinib at 5 to 10 mg twice daily. Study outcomes and limitations: Lesional scalp displayed greater clonality than normal scalp, most notably in alopecia totalis/universalis.

The CDR3 has 16 residues. Germline values: CDR1 SGHVS, CDR2 FQNEAQ. The ends lost 5 bases at V and 2 bases at J; junction bases unmatched: 6. Following extraction, RNA underwent reverse transcription to cDNA, which served as the sequencing template. TCRdb's copy holds only in-frame clones and misses some; the assay was immunoSEQ multiplex PCR. The profile shows roughly 200,000 clones, roughly 60% of them singletons. Remarks on this clone: Its specificity is unknown.

Samples from alopecia areata patients were lesional scalp punch biopsies and peripheral blood. Both CD4+ and CD8+ T cells were separated by sorting PBMCs. The receptor's source is a human donor with alopecia areata. The sample was CD4+ T cells sorted from blood, taken at week 0. This chain uses TRBV7-8 with TRBJ2-3; 11 bases are a match to TRBD2. CDR3 nucleotides: TGTGCCAGCAGCCTGCTAGCGGGGGGCCCCACAGATACGCAGTATTTT. Protein product: CASSLLAGGPTDTQYF.